This entry describes one TCR beta chain. The antigen is not known. V lost 5 bases and J 5 bases, leaving 10 bases between the germline ends. The CDR3 has 13 residues. Looked up from germline, CDR1 is MNHEY and CDR2 is SVGAGI. The data belong to a study of T cell responses to AZD1222 COVID-19 vaccine. Repertoires were generated with immunoSEQ multiplex PCR, while TCRdb's copy carries only in-frame clones and drops some. The repertoire has around 140,000 clones, just over 90% of them found once; the top ten carry more than 0.7%. Study observations and caveats: Reportedly, nearly half the spike-specific TCRs target unmutated variant regions. There were mostly white British donors and more females than males, and clonal diversity was possibly underestimated. It was only a handful of AZD1222 recipients who were seropositive at baseline.

This specimen consisted of peripheral blood, obtained on day 0 of MenACWY control vaccination. The TCR comes from an adult in good health. This sequence joins TRBV6-5 and TRBJ2-1; D gene uncertain. The CDR3 region is CASSLSRHNEQFF. The CDR3, as DNA: TGTGCCAGCAGTCTATCTAGACACAATGAGCAGTTCTTC.